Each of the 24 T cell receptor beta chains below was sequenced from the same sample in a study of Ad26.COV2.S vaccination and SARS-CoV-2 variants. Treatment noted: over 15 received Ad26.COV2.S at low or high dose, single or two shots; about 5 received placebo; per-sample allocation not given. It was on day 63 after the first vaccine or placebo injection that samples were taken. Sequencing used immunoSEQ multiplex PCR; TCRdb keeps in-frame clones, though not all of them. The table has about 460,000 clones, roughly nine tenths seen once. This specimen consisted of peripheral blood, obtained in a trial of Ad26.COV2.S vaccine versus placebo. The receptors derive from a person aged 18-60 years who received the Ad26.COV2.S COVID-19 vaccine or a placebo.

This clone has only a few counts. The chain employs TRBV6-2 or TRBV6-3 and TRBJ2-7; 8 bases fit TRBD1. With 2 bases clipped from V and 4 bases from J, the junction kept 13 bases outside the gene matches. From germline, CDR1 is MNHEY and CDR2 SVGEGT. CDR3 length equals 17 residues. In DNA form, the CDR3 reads TGTGCCAGCAGTTACACACCCGACAGGGGACGATGGTACGAGCAGTACTTC. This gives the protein CASSYTPDRGRWYEQYF.

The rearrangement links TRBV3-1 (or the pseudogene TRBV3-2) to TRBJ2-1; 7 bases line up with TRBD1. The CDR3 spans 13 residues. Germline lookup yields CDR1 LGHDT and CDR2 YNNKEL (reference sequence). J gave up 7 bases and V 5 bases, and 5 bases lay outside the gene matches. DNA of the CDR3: TGTGCCAGCAGCGTGGGGACAGCTAATGAGCAGTTCTTC. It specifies CASSVGTANEQFF.

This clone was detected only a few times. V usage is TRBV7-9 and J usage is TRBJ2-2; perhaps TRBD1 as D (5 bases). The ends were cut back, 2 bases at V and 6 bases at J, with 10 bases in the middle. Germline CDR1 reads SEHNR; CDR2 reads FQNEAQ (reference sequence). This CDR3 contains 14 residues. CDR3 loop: CASSLLQGSGELFF. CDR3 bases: TGTGCCAGCAGCTTACTTCAGGGCTCCGGGGAGCTGTTTTTT. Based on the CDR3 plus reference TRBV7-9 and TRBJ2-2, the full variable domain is DTGVSQNPRHKITKRGQNVTFRCDPISEHNRLYWYRQTLGQGPEFLTYFQNEAQLEKSRLLSDRFSAERPKGSFSTLEIQRTEQGDSAMYLCASSLLQGSGELFFGEGSRLTVL.

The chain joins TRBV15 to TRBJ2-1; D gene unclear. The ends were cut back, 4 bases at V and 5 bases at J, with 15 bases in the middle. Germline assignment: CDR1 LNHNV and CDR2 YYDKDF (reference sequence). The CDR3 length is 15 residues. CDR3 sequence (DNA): TGTGCCACCAGCAAAGGGTTGGGCAGTCACAATGAGCAGTTCTTC. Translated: CATSKGLGSHNEQFF. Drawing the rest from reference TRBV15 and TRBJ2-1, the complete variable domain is DAMVIQNPRYQVTQFGKPVTLSCSQTLNHNVMYWYQQKSSQAPKLLFHYYDKDFNNEADTPDNFQSRRPNTSFCFLDIRSPGLGDTAMYLCATSKGLGSHNEQFFGPGTRLTVL.

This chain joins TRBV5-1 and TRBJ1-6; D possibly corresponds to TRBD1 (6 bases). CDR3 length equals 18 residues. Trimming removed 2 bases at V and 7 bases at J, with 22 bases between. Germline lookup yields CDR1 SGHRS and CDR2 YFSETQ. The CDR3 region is CASSFRLRQERPNSPLHF. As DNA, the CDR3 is TGCGCCAGCAGCTTCCGATTGAGACAGGAAAGACCGAATTCACCCCTCCACTTT.

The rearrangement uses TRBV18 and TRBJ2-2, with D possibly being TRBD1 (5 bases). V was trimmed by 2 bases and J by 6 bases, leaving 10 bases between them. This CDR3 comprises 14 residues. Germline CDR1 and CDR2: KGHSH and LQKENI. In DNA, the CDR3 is TGTGCCAGCTCACCAGGGGCCCCCGCCGGGGAGCTGTTTTTT. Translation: CASSPGAPAGELFF.

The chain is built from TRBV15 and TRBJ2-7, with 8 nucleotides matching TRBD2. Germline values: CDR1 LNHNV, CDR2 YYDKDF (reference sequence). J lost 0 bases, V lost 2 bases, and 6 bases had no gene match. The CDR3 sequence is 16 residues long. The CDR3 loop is CATSRSPRGDSYEQYF. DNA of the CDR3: TGTGCCACCAGCAGATCGCCGCGGGGGGACTCCTACGAGCAGTACTTC.

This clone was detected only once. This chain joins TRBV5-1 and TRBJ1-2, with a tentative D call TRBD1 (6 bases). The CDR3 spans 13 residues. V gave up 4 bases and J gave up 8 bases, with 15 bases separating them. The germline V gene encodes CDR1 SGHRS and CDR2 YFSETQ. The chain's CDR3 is CASSRLSGVGYTF. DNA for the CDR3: TGCGCCAGCAGCCGACTGTCAGGGGTCGGCTACACCTTC.

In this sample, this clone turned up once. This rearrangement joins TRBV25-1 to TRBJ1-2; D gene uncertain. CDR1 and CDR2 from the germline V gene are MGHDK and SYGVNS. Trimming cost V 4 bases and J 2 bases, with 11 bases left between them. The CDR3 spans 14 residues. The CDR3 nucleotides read TGTGCCAGCAGTGGGGCTGCAACGAACTATGGCTACACCTTC. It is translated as CASSGAATNYGYTF.

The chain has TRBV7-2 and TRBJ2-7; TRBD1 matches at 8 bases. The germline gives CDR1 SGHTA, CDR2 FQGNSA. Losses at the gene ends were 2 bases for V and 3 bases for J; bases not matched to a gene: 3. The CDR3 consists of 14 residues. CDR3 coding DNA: TGTGCCAGCAGCTTATTAGGACAGGGCTACGAGCAGTACTTC. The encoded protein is CASSLLGQGYEQYF. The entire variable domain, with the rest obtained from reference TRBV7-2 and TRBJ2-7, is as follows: GAGVSQSPSNKVTEKGKDVELRCDPISGHTALYWYRQSLGQGLEFLIYFQGNSAPDKSGLPSDRFSAERTGGSVSTLTIQRTQQEDSAVYLCASSLLGQGYEQYFGPGTRLTVT.

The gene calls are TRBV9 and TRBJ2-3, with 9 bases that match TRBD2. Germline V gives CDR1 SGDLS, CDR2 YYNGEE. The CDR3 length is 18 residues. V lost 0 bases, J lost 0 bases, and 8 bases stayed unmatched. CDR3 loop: CASSVVDGTSPSTDTQYF. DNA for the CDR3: TGTGCCAGCAGCGTAGTGGATGGGACTAGCCCCAGCACAGATACGCAGTATTTT.

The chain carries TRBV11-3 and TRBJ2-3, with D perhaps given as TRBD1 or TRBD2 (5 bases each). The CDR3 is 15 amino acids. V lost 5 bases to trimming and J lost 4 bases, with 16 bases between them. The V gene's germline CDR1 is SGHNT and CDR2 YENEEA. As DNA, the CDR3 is TGTGCCAGCAGCCCGGGGAGAGGGGAATCAGATACGCAGTATTTT. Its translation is CASSPGRGESDTQYF.

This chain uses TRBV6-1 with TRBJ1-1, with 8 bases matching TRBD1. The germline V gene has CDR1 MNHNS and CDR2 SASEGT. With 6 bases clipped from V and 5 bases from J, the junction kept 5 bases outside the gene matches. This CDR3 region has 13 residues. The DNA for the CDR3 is TGTGCCAGCAGCCAGGGGGCGCGGACTGAAGCTTTCTTT. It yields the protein CASSQGARTEAFF.

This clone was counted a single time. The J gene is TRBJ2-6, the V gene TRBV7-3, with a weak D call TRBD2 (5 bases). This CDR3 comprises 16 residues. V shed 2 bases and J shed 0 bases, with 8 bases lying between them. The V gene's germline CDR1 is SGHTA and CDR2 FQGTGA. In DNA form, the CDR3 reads TGTGCCAGCAGCTTATGGGCGGGCTCTGGGGCCAACGTCCTGACTTTC. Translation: CASSLWAGSGANVLTF.

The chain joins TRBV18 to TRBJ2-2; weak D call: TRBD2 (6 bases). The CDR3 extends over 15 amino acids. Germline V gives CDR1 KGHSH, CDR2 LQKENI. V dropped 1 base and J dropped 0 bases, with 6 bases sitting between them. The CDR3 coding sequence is TGTGCCAGCTCACCACTAGCGGCGAACACCGGGGAGCTGTTTTTT. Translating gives CASSPLAANTGELFF. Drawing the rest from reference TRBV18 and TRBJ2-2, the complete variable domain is NAGVMQNPRHLVRRRGQEARLRCSPMKGHSHVYWYRQLPEEGLKFMVYLQKENIIDESGMPKERFSAEFPKEGPSILRIQQVVRGDSAAYFCASSPLAANTGELFFGEGSRLTVL.

The CDR3 DNA reads TGTGCCAGCAGTATCTCCGGGACAGTACACTATGGCTACACCTTC. As protein: CASSISGTVHYGYTF. The J gene is TRBJ1-2, the V gene TRBV27; 7 bases line up with TRBD1. The CDR3 runs to 15 residues. The germline CDR1 and CDR2 sequences are MNHEY and SMNVEV (reference sequence). J gave up 3 bases and V 5 bases, and 9 bases lay outside the gene matches.

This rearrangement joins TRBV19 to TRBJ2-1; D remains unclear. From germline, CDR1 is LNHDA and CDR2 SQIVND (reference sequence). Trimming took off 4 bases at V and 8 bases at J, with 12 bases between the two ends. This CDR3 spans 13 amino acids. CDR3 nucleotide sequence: TGTGCCAGTAGTAACAGACCGTTCGATGAGCAGTTCTTC. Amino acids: CASSNRPFDEQFF.

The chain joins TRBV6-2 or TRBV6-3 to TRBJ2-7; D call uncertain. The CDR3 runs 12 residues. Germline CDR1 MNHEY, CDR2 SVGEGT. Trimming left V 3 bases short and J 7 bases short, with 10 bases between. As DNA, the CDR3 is TGTGCCAGCAGTTATGTGAAGTGGGAGCAGTACTTC. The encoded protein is CASSYVKWEQYF.

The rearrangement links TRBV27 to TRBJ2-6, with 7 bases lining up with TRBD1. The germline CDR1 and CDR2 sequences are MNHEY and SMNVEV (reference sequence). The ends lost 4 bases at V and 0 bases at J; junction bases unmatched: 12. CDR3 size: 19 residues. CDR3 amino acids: CASSSRPGGFLSGANVLTF. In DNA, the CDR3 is TGTGCCAGCAGTTCTCGTCCAGGGGGATTCCTCTCTGGGGCCAACGTCCTGACTTTC.

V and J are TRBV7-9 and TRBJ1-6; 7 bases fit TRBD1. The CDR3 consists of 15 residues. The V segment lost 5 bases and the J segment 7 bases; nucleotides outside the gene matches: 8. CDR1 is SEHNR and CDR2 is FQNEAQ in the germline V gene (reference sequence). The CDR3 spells CASSTRDSENSPLHF. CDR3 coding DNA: TGTGCCAGCAGCACCCGGGACAGCGAAAATTCACCCCTCCACTTT.

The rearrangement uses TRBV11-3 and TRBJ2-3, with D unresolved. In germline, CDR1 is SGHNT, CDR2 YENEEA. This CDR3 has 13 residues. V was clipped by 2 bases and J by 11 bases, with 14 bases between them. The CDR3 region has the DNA TGTGCCAGCAGCTTATTATCGGAGCAGAAGCAGTATTTT. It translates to CASSLLSEQKQYF.

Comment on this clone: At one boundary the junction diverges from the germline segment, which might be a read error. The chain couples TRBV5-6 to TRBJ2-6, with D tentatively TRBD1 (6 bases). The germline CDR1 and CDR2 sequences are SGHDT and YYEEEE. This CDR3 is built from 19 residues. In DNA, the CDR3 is TGTGCCAGCACCTTGAACCTACAGGGCCGATACTCTGGGGCCAACGTCCTGACTTTC. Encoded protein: CASTLNLQGRYSGANVLTF.

CDR3 amino acids: CAWSMLGGNQPQHF. The CDR3 DNA follows: TGTGCCTGGAGTATGCTTGGCGGGAATCAGCCCCAGCATTTT. This chain uses TRBV30 with TRBJ1-5; D gene unclear. The CDR3 loop spans 14 amino acids. The V gene lost 2 bases and the J gene lost 4 bases, with 12 bases spanning the gap. Germline V gives CDR1 GTSNPN, CDR2 SVGIG (reference sequence). The full variable domain, in which reference TRBV30 and TRBJ1-5 provide the parts outside the CDR3, is SQTIHQWPATLVQPVGSPLSLECTVEGTSNPNLYWYRQAAGRGLQLLFYSVGIGQISSEVPQNLSASRPQDRQFILSSKKLLLSDSGFYLCAWSMLGGNQPQHFGDGTRLSIL.

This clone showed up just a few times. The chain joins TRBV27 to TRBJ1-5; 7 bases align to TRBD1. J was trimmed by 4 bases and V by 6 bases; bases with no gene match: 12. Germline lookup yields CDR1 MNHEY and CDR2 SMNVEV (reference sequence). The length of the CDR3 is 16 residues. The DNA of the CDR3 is TGTGCCAGCAGAAGACAGGGAACGGGGTGGAATCAGCCCCAGCATTTT. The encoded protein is CASRRQGTGWNQPQHF.